The 9 T cell receptor beta chains listed next were all sequenced from one sample in a study of blood T cell repertoires in COVID-19. This table comes from immunoSEQ multiplex PCR, and its TCRdb copy is limited to in-frame clones, with some not included. The sample contains 150,000 or so clones, around 80% of which appear only once. Sample: PBMCs or T cells enriched from blood (not recorded which). These receptors all stem from a woman between 45 and 60 years old in a cohort exposed to, infected with or recovered from COVID-19 (not recorded which).

This chain uses TRBV7-2 with TRBJ2-1, with 8 bases lining up with TRBD2. The junction had 8 bases not matched to a gene; V was cut back by 1 base and J by 6 bases. The CDR3 covers 16 residues. Germline V gene data show CDR1 as SGHTA and CDR2 as FQGNSA. CDR3 region: CASSLDSGLAGNEQFF. The CDR3 bases are TGTGCCAGCAGCTTAGACTCGGGTCTAGCGGGCAATGAGCAGTTCTTC.

The chain recombines TRBV6-5 with TRBJ2-6, with D perhaps matching TRBD1 (6 bases). The V end lost 6 bases, the J end lost 0 bases, and 9 bases lay between the germline ends. This CDR3 contains 15 residues. CDR1 MNHEY and CDR2 SVGAGI come from the germline V gene. The CDR3 sequence: CASSPQGSGANVLTF. The CDR3 DNA reads as TGTGCCAGCAGCCCACAGGGCTCTGGGGCCAACGTCCTGACTTTC.

The chain couples TRBV12-3 or TRBV12-4 to TRBJ2-3, with D perhaps TRBD2 (6 bases). The CDR3 has 12 residues. V dropped 5 bases and J dropped 10 bases, with 13 bases sitting between them. In nucleotides, the CDR3 is TGTGCCAGCAGTCCCCGGGGGACTTCGCAGTATTTT. Its protein product is CASSPRGTSQYF.

The count of this clone is one. The rearrangement links TRBV11-3 to TRBJ2-1, with D unclear. This CDR3 spans 12 amino acids. Per germline, CDR1 SGHNT and CDR2 YENEEA. V was shortened by 0 bases and J by 5 bases, with 2 bases between the two germline ends. The DNA of the CDR3 is TGTGCCAGCAGCTTAGACGACAATGAGCAGTTCTTC. Encoded protein: CASSLDDNEQFF.

The gene calls are TRBV28 and TRBJ1-5; a weak D match, TRBD1 (5 bases). This CDR3 contains 15 residues. Germline loops: CDR1 MDHEN, CDR2 SYDVKM. V was trimmed by 5 bases and J by 3 bases, leaving 14 bases between them. DNA for the CDR3: TGTGCCAGCAGTCCCCGCCGGGACTACAATCAGCCCCAGCATTTT. This codes for CASSPRRDYNQPQHF.

The CDR3 nucleotides read TGTGCCAGCAGGACGGATGGGGGGAAGAACGGGGAGCTGTTTTTT. It codes for CASRTDGGKNGELFF. The V and J genes are TRBV6-5 and TRBJ2-2; weak D call: TRBD2 (6 bases). The germline V and J ends were trimmed by 6 bases and 7 bases, with 18 bases remaining between them. The CDR3 runs to 15 residues. The V gene's germline CDR1 is MNHEY and CDR2 SVGAGI.

The chain links TRBV7-9 to TRBJ2-7, with D possibly matching TRBD1 (6 bases). CDR3 length: 14 residues. Trimming took 5 bases from V and 13 from J, leaving 24 bases between them. Germline CDR1 SEHNR, CDR2 FQNEAQ (reference sequence). For the CDR3, the DNA is TGTGCCAGCAGCAGGGCTAACGAGAGACAGGAGCGATACTTC. Translating it yields CASSRANERQERYF.

This rearrangement joins TRBV5-6 to TRBJ2-7, with 8 bases lining up with TRBD1. J gave up 5 bases and V 0 bases, and 1 base lay outside the gene matches. This CDR3 has 13 residues. Germline V gives CDR1 SGHDT, CDR2 YYEEEE. The CDR3 DNA follows: TGTGCCAGCAGCTTGGGCAGGGGGCACGAGCAGTACTTC. Protein sequence: CASSLGRGHEQYF.

The chain's CDR3 is CASSRGLAGGLADTQYF. The CDR3 bases are TGTGCCAGCAGCCGGGGACTAGCGGGGGGTCTCGCAGATACGCAGTATTTT. The chain uses TRBV6-2 or TRBV6-3 and TRBJ2-3; 15 bases agree with TRBD2. The CDR3 length is 17 residues. Germline trimming cut 6 bases from V and 4 bases from J; bases unmatched to any gene: 8. Germline V gene sequence: CDR1 MNHEY, CDR2 SVGEGT.